The following is a T cell receptor (beta chain) sequence with its context. These data belong to a study of blood T cell repertoires in COVID-19. Overall study: Samples came from the United States, Italy and Spain, spanning acute and convalescent COVID-19. The cDNA or gDNA used as material had been derived from T cells, B-cell-depleted T cells, or PBMCs.

In the original workflow: Estimation of nucleated cell counts was performed using reference gene primer amplification. Sequenced by immunoSEQ multiplex PCR; TCRdb stores in-frame clones only, minus some. V and J calls plus clone size are reproduced from that table; the DNA served to infer D and trimming. This repertoire shows 80,000 to 95,000 clones, around 87% found once; its top ten account for around 2.9%. The CDR3 covers 12 residues. Trimming removed 3 bases from V and 6 bases from J, with 7 bases in between. The genes are TRBV12-3 or TRBV12-4 and TRBJ2-3, with D possibly being TRBD1 (5 bases). This sequence was found in a woman aged 50 to 60 with active or convalescent COVID-19. The sequenced sample consisted of peripheral blood. CDR3 nucleotides: TGTGCCAGCAGTTTTAGGGGCGATACGCAGTATTTT. Its protein is CASSFRGDTQYF.